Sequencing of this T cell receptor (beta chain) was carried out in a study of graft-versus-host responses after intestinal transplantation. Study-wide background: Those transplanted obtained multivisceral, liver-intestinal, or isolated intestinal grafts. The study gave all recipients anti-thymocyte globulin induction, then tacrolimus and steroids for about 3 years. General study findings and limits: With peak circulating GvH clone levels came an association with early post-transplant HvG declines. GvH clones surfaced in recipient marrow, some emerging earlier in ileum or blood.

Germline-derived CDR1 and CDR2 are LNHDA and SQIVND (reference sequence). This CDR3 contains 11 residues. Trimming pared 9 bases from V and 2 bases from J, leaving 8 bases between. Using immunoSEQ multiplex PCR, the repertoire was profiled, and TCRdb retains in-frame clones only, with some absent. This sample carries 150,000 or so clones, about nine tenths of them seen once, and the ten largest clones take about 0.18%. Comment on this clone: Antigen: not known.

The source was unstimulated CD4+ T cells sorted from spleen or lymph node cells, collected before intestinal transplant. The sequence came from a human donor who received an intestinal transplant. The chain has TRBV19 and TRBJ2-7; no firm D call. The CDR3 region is CASGPTYEQYF. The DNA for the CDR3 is TGTGCCAGCGGGCCTACCTACGAGCAGTACTTC.